A single sample is the source of the 25 T cell receptor beta chains below, sequenced in a study of blood T cells in healthy people across ages (dated by TCRdb to the mid-2010s). The method was 5' RACE. A second roughly 6 to 11 cycle PCR used a sample-barcoded 5' primer and a J-beta primer mix. TCRdb ran its own pipeline on the public reads, namely fastp trimming at Q25 and MiXCR clone calling, and kept in-frame beta chains. Rows with a matching CDR3 protein are joined into one entry that keeps the most common DNA and genes. The sample table contains fewer than 2,000,000 distinct CDR3 sequences; only one count was recorded for about two fifths of them. 20% to 25% of the sample belongs to the ten largest clones. The sequenced sample consisted of blood. The origin of the receptors is a human donor in good health.

CDR3 loop: CAISGPESGASRETQYF. The DNA for the CDR3 is TGTGCCATCAGTGGTCCGGAAAGCGGGGCATCACGAGAGACCCAGTACTTC. The J gene is TRBJ2-5, the V gene TRBV10-3; 7 bases map to TRBD2. The germline CDR1 and CDR2 sequences are ENHRY and SYGVKD. The CDR3 runs 17 residues. J gave up 4 bases and V 4 bases, and 15 bases lay outside the gene matches.

Regarding this clonotype: A much larger clone sits a single nucleotide away, making a read error possible. This rearrangement joins TRBV24-1 to TRBJ2-7; tentatively, D is TRBD1 or TRBD2 (5 bases each). V was trimmed by 3 bases and J by 2 bases, leaving 16 bases between them. Germline V lookup: CDR1 KGHDR, CDR2 SFDVKD. The CDR3 sequence is 16 residues long. For the CDR3, the DNA is TGTGCCACCAGTGATACGGGACCGGGGAAGCCCTACGAGCAGTACTTC. As protein: CATSDTGPGKPYEQYF.

This clonotype was picked up many times. V usage is TRBV12-3 or TRBV12-4 and J usage is TRBJ2-5; D is perhaps TRBD2 (5 bases). Between the trimmed V and J ends, which lost 2 bases and 2 bases, there was a span of 6 bases. The CDR3 is 13 amino acids. The CDR3 protein is CASSLLAQETQYF. The CDR3 DNA sequence: TGTGCCAGCAGTTTACTAGCACAAGAGACCCAGTACTTC.

This clonotype showed up just a few times. The chain carries TRBV7-9 and TRBJ2-7; D not certain. The CDR3 is 15 amino acids. Germline CDR1 and CDR2: SEHNR and FQNEAQ (reference sequence). Trimming cost V 7 bases and J 2 bases, with 18 bases left between them. CDR3 DNA: TGTGCCAGCACCAAAGGGTCTTGGAATGCCTACGAGCAGTACTTC. Encoded protein: CASTKGSWNAYEQYF.

This clonotype occurred a few times. The chain recombines TRBV15 with TRBJ1-2, with D hard to call. This CDR3 contains 13 residues. V dropped 4 bases and J dropped 5 bases, with 11 bases sitting between them. The germline gives CDR1 LNHNV, CDR2 YYDKDF (reference sequence). In DNA, the CDR3 is TGTGCCACCAGCACTGAAGGGTTTTATGGCTACACCTTC. The encoded protein is CATSTEGFYGYTF.

The chain links TRBV4-3 to TRBJ1-6; 7 bases map to TRBD1. The CDR3 runs 16 residues. V was clipped by 2 bases and J by 7 bases; unmatched bases: 8. Germline V gene data show CDR1 as LGHNA and CDR2 as YSLEER. CDR3 bases: TGCGCCAGCAGCCAAACCAGGAACAGGGGAAATTCACCCCTCCACTTT. Protein product: CASSQTRNRGNSPLHF.

The chain links TRBV7-2 to TRBJ2-1; D is perhaps TRBD1 (5 bases). V was trimmed by 1 base and J by 9 bases, leaving 13 bases between them. The germline gives CDR1 SGHTA, CDR2 FQGNSA. CDR3 length: 14 residues. This CDR3 reads CASSLEWAGLEQFF. CDR3 bases: TGTGCCAGCAGCTTAGAGTGGGCAGGGCTTGAGCAGTTCTTC.

This clonotype was detected a few times. V gene TRBV20-1 combines with J gene TRBJ2-7; 7 bases are shared with TRBD2. TRBJ2-5 matches the DNA end more closely, so the J call is doubtful. Germline loops: CDR1 DFQATT, CDR2 SNEGSKA (reference sequence). The CDR3 loop spans 16 amino acids. As DNA, the CDR3 is TGCAGTGCTATAAAAGCCTCGGGGCGGGGGTCTGAGACCCAGTACTTC. This sequence encodes CSAIKASGRGSETQYF.

The J gene is TRBJ2-3, the V gene TRBV25-1; the D gene could be TRBD1 or TRBD2 (5 bases each). The CDR3 contains 15 residues. From germline, CDR1 is MGHDK and CDR2 SYGVNS. V was clipped by 2 bases and J by 3 bases, with 12 bases between them. CDR3 loop: CASSEGTDVTDTQYF. The CDR3 nucleotides are TGTGCCAGCAGTGAAGGGACGGACGTAACAGATACGCAGTATTTT.

Note on this clonotype: The DNA is left out, because the CDR3 cannot be placed on it with certainty; the CDR3 is given as TCRdb lists it. V is TRBV19 and J is TRBJ2-5; the D call TRBD1 from the table was never checked on the DNA. Germline CDR1 LNHDA, CDR2 SQIVND (reference sequence). Ends included, the CDR3 has 15 residues. CDR3: CASTSGLGYQETQYF.

The chain combines TRBV10-2 with TRBJ1-6; no reliable D call. Trimming took off 7 bases at V and 6 bases at J, with 13 bases between the two ends. Germline V gene lookup returns CDR1 WSHSY and CDR2 SAAADI. CDR3 length equals 14 residues. The CDR3 sequence is CASTTGAGNSPLHF. The CDR3 nucleotides read TGCGCCAGCACAACGGGTGCGGGTAATTCACCCCTCCACTTT.

The chain recombines TRBV18 with TRBJ2-1; D gene uncertain. Germline V gene lookup returns CDR1 KGHSH and CDR2 LQKENI. The V end lost 3 bases, the J end lost 4 bases, and 13 bases lay between the germline ends. This CDR3 is 15 amino acids long. CDR3 residues: CASSPYVGSYNEQFF. CDR3 DNA: TGTGCCAGCTCACCTTATGTGGGTTCTTACAATGAGCAGTTCTTC.

This clonotype turned up a few times. The chain combines TRBV7-3 with TRBJ2-1, with 8 bases that match TRBD1. Losses at the gene ends were 3 bases for V and 7 bases for J; bases not matched to a gene: 8. This CDR3 comprises 15 residues. From germline, CDR1 is SGHTA and CDR2 FQGTGA. The CDR3 region is CASSFDRGARNEQFF. The DNA of the CDR3 is TGTGCCAGCAGCTTCGACAGGGGAGCGAGGAATGAGCAGTTCTTC.

This clonotype was observed a few times. V and J are TRBV13 and TRBJ2-7, with 8 bases identical to TRBD1. TRBJ2-5 matches the DNA end more closely, so the J call is doubtful. CDR1 and CDR2 from the germline V gene are PRHDT and FYEKMQ (reference sequence). This CDR3 is built from 15 residues. The CDR3, as DNA: TGTGCCAGCAGCTTCCCCGGAGGACAGGGAGGGACCCAGTACTTC. Amino acids: CASSFPGGQGGTQYF.

The chain employs TRBV5-1 and TRBJ1-4; no clear D. The CDR3 is 13 residues long. CDR1 and CDR2 from the germline V gene are SGHRS and YFSETQ. The V and J ends lost 3 bases and 1 base respectively, with 4 bases between them. The CDR3 DNA follows: TGCGCCAGCAGCTCGGGAACTAATGAAAAACTGTTTTTT. This sequence encodes CASSSGTNEKLFF. Variable domain in full (rest from reference TRBV5-1 and TRBJ1-4): KAGVTQTPRYLIKTRGQQVTLSCSPISGHRSVSWYQQTPGQGLQFLFEYFSETQRNKGNFPGRFSGRQFSNSRSEMNVSTLELGDSALYLCASSSGTNEKLFFGSGTQLSVL.

This clonotype was observed a few times. The rearrangement joins TRBV5-4 to TRBJ1-2, with TRBD1 matching over 7 bases. The CDR3 is 16 residues long. Per the germline V gene, CDR1 is SGHNT and CDR2 is YYREEE (reference sequence). The trim removed 4 bases at V and 0 bases at J, leaving 9 bases unmatched. The CDR3 nucleotides are TGTGCCAGCAGCCCGCCGGGACAGATAACTAACTATGGCTACACCTTC. Its protein is CASSPPGQITNYGYTF.

This clonotype was observed a handful of times. The chain couples TRBV13 to TRBJ2-1; possibly TRBD2 for D (6 bases). This CDR3 comprises 17 residues. V dropped 4 bases and J dropped 1 base, with 17 bases sitting between them. Germline CDR1 is PRHDT and CDR2 is FYEKMQ (reference sequence). CDR3 amino acids: CASSSQRDLPSYNEQFF. CDR3 DNA sequence: TGTGCCAGCAGCTCTCAAAGGGACTTACCGTCCTACAATGAGCAGTTCTTC.

V usage is TRBV12-3 or TRBV12-4 and J usage is TRBJ2-1, with unresolved D. CDR3 length equals 15 residues. Trimming took off 5 bases at V and 2 bases at J, with 13 bases between the two ends. The CDR3 is CASSPRSFTYNEQFF. The CDR3 DNA reads as TGTGCCAGCAGTCCCAGGTCCTTTACCTACAATGAGCAGTTCTTC.

This clonotype was seen only a few times. The chain couples TRBV7-2 to TRBJ2-5; TRBD2 matches at 10 bases. The CDR3 contains 17 residues. The germline V gene encodes CDR1 SGHTA and CDR2 FQGNSA. The trim removed 2 bases at V and 2 bases at J, leaving 8 bases unmatched. The CDR3 DNA reads as TGTGCCAGCAGCTTACCCAGTAGCGGGGGGAGACAAGAGACCCAGTACTTC. This encodes CASSLPSSGGRQETQYF.

CDR3 nucleotides: TGTGTCCCAGACAGGGGGCTACTTAGCAATCAGCCCCAGCATTTT. It translates to CVPDRGLLSNQPQHF. V usage is TRBV19 and J usage is TRBJ1-5, with 10 bases that match TRBD1. The germline gives CDR1 LNHDA, CDR2 SQIVND (reference sequence). This CDR3 spans 15 amino acids.

Note on this clonotype: At one end, the junction sequence differs from germline, possibly due to a read error. This CDR3 reads CTSSSGNNEQFF. CDR3 sequence (DNA): TGTACCAGCAGTTCAGGGAACAATGAGCAGTTCTTC. The chain uses TRBV12-3 or TRBV12-4 and TRBJ2-1, with D perhaps TRBD1 (5 bases). The CDR3 is 12 amino acids.

A remark on this clonotype: Germline and junction disagree at one end, which may indicate a read error. The V call is TRBV12-3 or TRBV12-4, the J call TRBJ2-7; TRBD1 aligns across 9 bases. The CDR3 covers 16 residues. The CDR3 is CASSLGGTGLGETQYF. In DNA, the CDR3 is TGTGCCAGCAGCCTCGGCGGGACAGGGTTAGGGGAGACCCAGTACTTT.

The chain recombines TRBV12-3 or TRBV12-4 with TRBJ2-7; D remains unclear. The CDR3 runs 12 residues. Trimming removed 5 bases at V and 2 bases at J, with 7 bases between. The CDR3 DNA reads TGTGCCAGCAGTAAGCCGCCCTACGAGCAGTACTTC. It yields the protein CASSKPPYEQYF.

This clonotype showed up just a few times. The chain carries TRBV6-2 or TRBV6-3 and TRBJ2-7; D ambiguous. CDR1 is MNHEY and CDR2 is SVGEGT in the germline V gene. Trimming cost V 5 bases and J 0 bases, with 14 bases left between them. The CDR3 runs to 15 residues. CDR3 loop: CASSPRTELSYEQYF. The CDR3 nucleotides read TGTGCCAGCAGTCCCCGGACGGAGCTCTCCTACGAGCAGTACTTC.

As regards this clonotype: Possible read error: a much larger clone is one base away. The rearrangement joins TRBV7-3 to TRBJ2-3; D is perhaps TRBD2 (5 bases). This CDR3 spans 15 amino acids. The V gene lost 5 bases and the J gene lost 4 bases, with 16 bases spanning the gap. Germline loops: CDR1 SGHTA, CDR2 FQGTGA. CDR3 region: CASSPLGPSPDTQYF. In DNA form, the CDR3 reads TGTGCCAGCAGCCCTCTCGGCCCTAGCCCAGATACGCAGTATTTT.